These T cell receptor beta chains were read from a single sample in a study of T cells after yellow fever vaccination. TCRdb reprocessed the 5' RACE reads with MiXCR, giving one entry per CDR3 protein. The sample yields over 65,000 distinct CDR3 sequences, about 14% seen once. The material sequenced was CD8+ T cells not binding an NS4B(214-222) dextramer, sorted from PBMCs, taken roughly 23 days after the first yellow fever vaccination. Every receptor here comes from a man aged 18 to 29 who received the YFV17D yellow fever vaccine. CDR3s include the opening cysteine and the closing phenylalanine or tryptophan. D genes are given only for firm matches. For some rows the clone size is stated as once, few or many, or as a class when expanded; others skip it.

clone_size	v_call	d_call	j_call	cdr3_aa	cdr3_nt
few	TRBV7-9	-	TRBJ1-1	CASSSTKVTLGYTEAFF	TGTGCCAGCAGCTCCACAAAGGTTACCCTCGGTTACACTGAAGCTTTCTTT
-	TRBV7-8	-	TRBJ2-6	CASSLSAPTGLAGANVLTF	TGTGCCAGCAGCTTGAGTGCCCCGACAGGTCTAGCCGGGGCCAACGTCCTGACTTTC
-	TRBV4-1	-	TRBJ1-5	CASSQDEGQPQHF	TGCGCCAGCAGCCAAGATGAGGGTCAGCCCCAGCATTTT
once	TRBV2	-	TRBJ2-6	CASQDITGSGANVLTF	TGTGCCAGCCAGGACATAACAGGATCTGGGGCCAACGTCCTGACTTTC
few	TRBV29-1	-	TRBJ2-7	CSVEGGGGVYEQYF	TGCAGCGTCGAGGGGGGAGGAGGGGTATACGAGCAGTACTTC
few	TRBV7-9	TRBD1	TRBJ1-1	CASSEGQGGTEAFF	TGTGCCAGCAGCGAGGGACAGGGGGGCACTGAAGCTTTCTTT
-	TRBV5-1	-	TRBJ2-2	CASSLAIAKISGELFF	TGCGCCAGCAGCTTGGCCATTGCGAAGATCTCCGGGGAGCTGTTTTTT
few	TRBV5-1	TRBD1	TRBJ1-6	CASSHGTAGSYNSPLHF	TGCGCCAGCAGCCACGGGACAGCGGGATCCTATAATTCACCCCTCCACTTT
-	TRBV27	-	TRBJ1-3	CASSSGDGGNTIYF	TGTGCCAGCAGTTCAGGGGATGGTGGAAACACCATATATTTT
-	TRBV6-2/TRBV6-3	-	TRBJ2-3	CASSRRGGVLHTDTQYF	TGTGCCAGCAGCCGACGCGGAGGGGTCCTACACACAGATACGCAGTATTTT
few	TRBV11-2	TRBD2	TRBJ2-1	CASSTSSGVYNEQFF	TGTGCCAGCAGCACCTCTAGCGGGGTTTACAATGAGCAGTTCTTC
-	TRBV5-1	TRBD2	TRBJ2-2	CASSQGLAFGELFF	TGCGCCAGCAGCCAAGGACTAGCTTTCGGGGAGCTGTTTTTT
-	TRBV12-3/TRBV12-4	-	TRBJ1-5	CASSSSGYSKQPQHF	TGTGCCAGCAGCTCGTCAGGGTATAGCAAACAGCCCCAGCATTTT
few	TRBV4-1	-	TRBJ2-1	CASSQGLAGLNLNEQFF	TGCGCCAGCAGCCAAGGATTGGCGGGGCTAAATCTCAATGAGCAGTTCTTC
few	TRBV2	-	TRBJ2-5	CASTPIAWTQYF	TGTGCCAGCACCCCTATTGCGTGGACCCAGTACTTC
-	TRBV20-1	-	TRBJ2-5	CSAKPAWGSAQYF	TGCAGTGCTAAGCCGGCCTGGGGATCGGCCCAGTACTTC
-	TRBV30	TRBD1	TRBJ2-7	CAWSRTGGWYTTYEQYF	TGTGCCTGGAGTCGGACAGGGGGGTGGTATACGACCTACGAGCAGTACTTC
few	TRBV7-9	-	TRBJ1-1	CASSLVPEAFF	TGTGCCAGCAGCTTAGTTCCGGAAGCTTTCTTT
few	TRBV13	-	TRBJ1-2	CASSLRGYYGYTF	TGTGCCAGCAGCCTCCGGGGGTACTATGGCTACACCTTC
few	TRBV3-1	TRBD1	TRBJ2-3	CASSHGQGIDTQYF	TGTGCCAGCAGCCATGGACAGGGTATAGATACGCAGTATTTT
-	TRBV7-8	TRBD1	TRBJ2-4	CASSPYTGQGKNIQYF	TGTGCCAGCAGCCCCTACACTGGACAGGGCAAAAACATTCAGTACTTC
-	TRBV19	-	TRBJ2-6	CASTENSGANVLTF	TGTGCCAGTACCGAGAACTCTGGGGCCAACGTCCTGACTTTC
few	TRBV3-1	-	TRBJ2-3	CASSQEKTGPTDTQYF	TGTGCCAGCAGCCAAGAGAAGACAGGTCCCACAGATACGCAGTATTTT
few	TRBV7-3	-	TRBJ2-3	CASSLEGTLTDTQYF	TGTGCCAGCAGCTTAGAGGGTACTCTTACAGATACGCAGTATTTT
-	TRBV7-9	-	TRBJ2-7	CASSPHGQSSYEQYF	TGTGCCAGCAGCCCCCATGGACAGAGCTCCTACGAGCAGTACTTC
few	TRBV7-6	TRBD1	TRBJ2-7	CASGQGYEQYF	TGTGCCAGCGGACAGGGGTACGAGCAGTACTTC
many	TRBV29-1	-	TRBJ2-5	CSVGPLRGGETQYF	TGCAGCGTTGGTCCCCTCCGTGGTGGGGAGACCCAGTACTTC
few	TRBV7-9	-	TRBJ2-7	CASSSYGGRRSYEQYF	TGTGCCAGCAGCTCATATGGAGGGAGGAGGTCCTACGAGCAGTACTTC
few	TRBV24-1	-	TRBJ1-1	CATATQEGTEAFF	TGTGCCACCGCCACCCAGGAAGGAACTGAAGCTTTCTTT
few	TRBV6-5	TRBD2	TRBJ2-3	CASSYGGGSDTQYF	TGTGCCAGCAGTTACGGCGGGGGGTCAGATACGCAGTATTTT
-	TRBV7-9	TRBD1	TRBJ1-2	CASSLVETGTANYGYTF	TGTGCCAGCAGCTTAGTGGAGACCGGGACAGCTAACTATGGCTACACCTTC
-	TRBV4-1	-	TRBJ1-5	CASSSRAGSGNQPQHF	TGCGCCAGCAGCTCCCGGGCAGGGTCGGGGAATCAGCCCCAGCATTTT
-	TRBV29-1	-	TRBJ2-3	CSVEGLGGDTQYF	TGCAGCGTTGAAGGGTTGGGAGGTGATACGCAGTATTTT
-	TRBV15	TRBD2	TRBJ2-1	CATSRDPIRGELTGEQFF	TGTGCCACCAGCAGAGACCCTATACGGGGGGAACTTACTGGGGAGCAGTTCTTC
few	TRBV7-9	-	TRBJ1-1	CASRTNMGTEAFF	TGTGCCAGCAGGACCAATATGGGCACTGAAGCTTTCTTT
many	TRBV10-2	-	TRBJ2-1	CAVLRDNYNEQFF	TGCGCCGTACTCCGGGACAATTACAATGAGCAGTTCTTC
few	TRBV2	TRBD1	TRBJ2-1	CASSDRTGVRNEQFF	TGTGCCAGCAGTGACAGGACAGGGGTGCGTAATGAGCAGTTCTTC
-	TRBV6-5	TRBD2	TRBJ2-3	CASSWTSGTSDTQYF	TGTGCCAGCAGTTGGACTAGCGGGACTTCAGATACGCAGTATTTT
once	TRBV20-1	-	TRBJ1-1	CSASRLAGAFF	TGCAGTGCTAGTCGTCTGGCGGGGGCTTTCTTT
-	TRBV6-5	-	TRBJ2-5	CASSLSGGYRETQYF	TGTGCCAGCAGTTTGTCGGGGGGCTATCGAGAGACCCAGTACTTC
-	TRBV28	-	TRBJ2-1	CASRVYRDNEQFF	TGTGCCAGCAGGGTATACAGGGACAATGAGCAGTTCTTC
-	TRBV20-1	TRBD1	TRBJ1-5	CSALGQGGLSNQPQHF	TGCAGTGCTCTTGGACAGGGAGGATTGAGCAATCAGCCCCAGCATTTT
-	TRBV7-9	TRBD2	TRBJ2-4	CASSSRGGKNIQYF	TGTGCCAGCAGTTCTAGGGGAGGGAAAAACATTCAGTACTTC
few	TRBV6-2/TRBV6-3	-	TRBJ2-3	CASSPRITPQYF	TGTGCCAGCAGCCCCCGAATCACGCCGCAGTATTTT
-	TRBV6-2/TRBV6-3	TRBD1	TRBJ2-7	CASSYAATGTQYYEQYF	TGTGCCAGCAGTTACGCCGCGACAGGGACCCAATACTACGAGCAGTACTTC
-	TRBV7-9	-	TRBJ1-4	CALWSTNEKLFF	TGTGCCTTGTGGTCAACTAATGAAAAACTGTTTTTT
-	TRBV5-1	-	TRBJ2-1	CASSLSPNEQFF	TGCGCCAGCAGCTTATCTCCCAATGAGCAGTTCTTC
-	TRBV9	-	TRBJ1-1	CASSPRSDTEAFF	TGTGCCAGCAGCCCTAGATCGGACACTGAAGCTTTCTTT
few	TRBV11-2	TRBD2	TRBJ2-1	CASSLWTSEPNNEQFF	TGTGCCAGCAGCTTATGGACTAGTGAGCCAAACAATGAGCAGTTCTTC